The next 9 T cell receptor beta chains were all read from a single sample in a study of cytomegalovirus exposure and HLA in healthy donors. The study ran its PCR with 60 Vbeta and 13 Jbeta primers. Sequenced by immunoSEQ multiplex PCR; TCRdb stores in-frame clones only, minus some. The repertoire consists of fewer than 150,000 clones, with roughly 85% occurring once and the leading ten covering about 7%. Material for sequencing was PBMCs. All receptors come from a woman aged 25 to 39 in good health and CMV-seropositive.

This chain links TRBV5-1 with TRBJ1-2; 9 nucleotides agree with TRBD1. Per germline, CDR1 SGHRS and CDR2 YFSETQ. Trimming cost V 0 bases and J 7 bases; bases outside gene matches: 10. This CDR3 comprises 16 residues. Here the CDR3 reads CASSLETYRGRVGYTF. The DNA of the CDR3 is TGCGCCAGCAGCTTGGAGACTTACAGGGGGCGAGTTGGCTACACCTTC.

This clone was seen at least ten times. The CDR3 DNA sequence: TGTGCCAGCAGTTTGGGGCCCCTAGCGGGAGTTGTGTACGAGCAGTACTTC. Translation: CASSLGPLAGVVYEQYF. J is TRBJ2-7 and V is TRBV28, with 10 bases identical to TRBD2. V shed 3 bases and J 4 bases; nucleotides not matched to a gene: 12. Germline-derived CDR1 and CDR2 are MDHEN and SYDVKM. CDR3 size: 17 residues.

The CDR3, as DNA: TGTGCCAGCAGTGACCGGGTTAACTTTTCACCCCTCCACTTT. It is translated as CASSDRVNFSPLHF. The chain is built from TRBV25-1 and TRBJ1-6; no clear D. V gave up 3 bases and J gave up 9 bases, with 12 bases separating them. The CDR3 length is 14 residues. Germline loops: CDR1 MGHDK, CDR2 SYGVNS.

The chain is built from TRBV6-4 and TRBJ2-7, with 9 bases matching TRBD1. Germline assignment: CDR1 MRHNA and CDR2 SNTAGT. CDR3 size: 15 residues. V gave up 5 bases and J gave up 5 bases; unmatched junction bases: 10. In nucleotides, the CDR3 is TGTGCCAGCAGTCTCCGGGGACAGGGCTTCAACGAGCAGTACTTC. Translated: CASSLRGQGFNEQYF.

The CDR3 here is CASSSSRDMYEQYF. In DNA, the CDR3 is TGTGCCAGTAGTTCGTCCCGGGACATGTACGAGCAGTACTTC. The genes are TRBV19 and TRBJ2-7; TRBD1 might be the D (6 bases). The germline gives CDR1 LNHDA, CDR2 SQIVND (reference sequence). There are 14 residues in the CDR3. The V end lost 5 bases, the J end lost 4 bases, and 15 bases lay between the germline ends.

The chain is built from TRBV5-1 and TRBJ2-7; 8 bases match TRBD1. Germline loops: CDR1 SGHRS, CDR2 YFSETQ. The CDR3 spans 13 residues. The V segment lost 4 bases and the J segment 5 bases; nucleotides outside the gene matches: 5. CDR3 in amino acids: CASSLGQANEQYF. The DNA for the CDR3 is TGCGCCAGCAGCCTGGGACAGGCCAACGAGCAGTACTTC.

The rearrangement uses TRBV28 and TRBJ1-2; 8 bases fit TRBD1. Germline CDR1 is MDHEN and CDR2 is SYDVKM. J gave up 7 bases and V 6 bases, and 4 bases lay outside the gene matches. There are 12 residues in the CDR3. The CDR3 DNA is TGTGCCAGCAGCCATGACAGGGGTGGCTACACCTTC. This translates into CASSHDRGGYTF.

The CDR3 spells CASSQQGIDNYEQYF. The CDR3 region has the DNA TGTGCCAGCAGCCAACAGGGAATAGACAACTACGAGCAGTACTTC. This rearrangement joins TRBV5-5 to TRBJ2-7, with TRBD1 as a possible D gene (6 bases). CDR1 is SGHKS and CDR2 is YYEKEE in the germline V gene (reference sequence). The CDR3 has 15 residues. The V end was cut by 4 bases, the J end by 3 bases, with 17 bases between.

The CDR3 sequence: CASSQIAGEPQHF. The CDR3 coding sequence is TGTGCCAGCTCACAGATCGCAGGGGAGCCCCAGCATTTT. V gene TRBV18 combines with J gene TRBJ1-5; D perhaps matches TRBD1 (6 bases). Deletions cut 4 bases from V and 8 bases from J, with 12 bases between. CDR3 length equals 13 residues. The germline V gene has CDR1 KGHSH and CDR2 LQKENI.